A selection of T cell receptor beta chains follows, all from one sample in a study of cytomegalovirus exposure and HLA in healthy donors. The protocol was immunoSEQ multiplex PCR, while the TCRdb copy is restricted to in-frame clones and leaves out a portion. The sample includes more than 120,000 clones, around 87% of them seen just once. The sequenced sample was PBMCs. Receptor source: a man between 18 and 35 years old in good health and CMV-seropositive. Each CDR3 is given with its conserved first and last residue. The D gene is left open where the match is weak. Clone size is given for some rows only: seen once, a few or many times, or a class if the clone is expanded.

d_call | clone_size | j_call | v_call | cdr3_nt | cdr3_aa
TRBD1 | . | TRBJ1-6 | TRBV27 | TGTGCCAGCAGTTTATCCGGGACAGCAAATTCACCCCTCCACTTT | CASSLSGTANSPLHF
. | . | TRBJ1-3 | TRBV5-1 | TGCGCCAGCAGCAGACAGGTTTCTGGAAACACCATATATTTT | CASSRQVSGNTIYF
TRBD2 | . | TRBJ2-7 | TRBV7-2 | TGTGCCAGCAGCTTATCAGCGGGGACGAGCTCCTACGAGCAGTACTTC | CASSLSAGTSSYEQYF
TRBD1 | . | TRBJ2-5 | TRBV25-1 | TGTGCCAGCACGGACAGGGGGAAAGAGACCCAGTACTTC | CASTDRGKETQYF
. | . | TRBJ1-2 | TRBV2 | TGTGCCAGCATGGAGACCGCGAGCGACTATGGCTACACCTTC | CASMETASDYGYTF
. | . | TRBJ2-5 | TRBV6-6 | TGTGCCAGCAGTTACACCGCAGGGTCTCCGCACTTC | CASSYTAGSPHF
TRBD2 | . | TRBJ2-2 | TRBV14 | TGTGCCAGCAGCCCACGACTAGCGGGGGGCTTGGACACCGGGGAGCTGTTTTTT | CASSPRLAGGLDTGELFF
. | . | TRBJ2-3 | TRBV7-9 | TGTGCCAGCAGCCCGCCCGCCGGAGGGTACACAGATACGCAGTATTTT | CASSPPAGGYTDTQYF
TRBD1 | . | TRBJ2-5 | TRBV5-6 | TGTGCCAGCAGCTCTGACAGGGGGAGTTTGAGGGCCGTAGAGACCCAGTACTTC | CASSSDRGSLRAVETQYF
. | . | TRBJ2-2 | TRBV30 | TGTGCCTGGAGGTCCGGCCCCGGGGGGAACACCGGGGAGCTGTTTTTT | CAWRSGPGGNTGELFF
. | . | TRBJ1-1 | TRBV6-1 | TGTGCCAGCAGTGAATCAGGACAGTTTACTGAAGCTTTCTTT | CASSESGQFTEAFF
. | . | TRBJ2-3 | TRBV7-2 | TGTGCCAGCAGCTTTGGCGGGTTTGGCACAGATACGCAGTATTTT | CASSFGGFGTDTQYF
. | . | TRBJ2-5 | TRBV5-4 | TGTGCCAGCAGCTCTTCCAGGGGTAGGGCGGAGACCCAGTACTTC | CASSSSRGRAETQYF
. | . | TRBJ2-3 | TRBV21-1 | TGTGCCAGCAGACCCCGGACTAGCGGGGAAAAAGATACGCAGTATTTT | CASRPRTSGEKDTQYF
TRBD1 | few | TRBJ1-5 | TRBV6-1 | TGTGCCAGCAGTGAGGAACAGGGGGCTGGCAATCAGCCCCAGCATTTT | CASSEEQGAGNQPQHF
. | . | TRBJ1-2 | TRBV18 | TGTGCCAGCTCACCGGACAGCCGAATTTACTATGGCTACACCTTC | CASSPDSRIYYGYTF